The TCR beta chain under discussion was sequenced for a study of blood T cell repertoires in COVID-19. As for the study in general: COVID-19 samples from acute and convalescent phases originated in the United States, Italy and Spain. T cells, B-cell-depleted T cells, or PBMCs provided the cDNA or gDNA that served as material.

Losses at the gene ends were 7 bases for V and 5 bases for J; bases not matched to a gene: 11. The CDR3 totals 14 residues. Germline values: CDR1 SEHNR, CDR2 FQNEAQ (reference sequence). The assay was immunoSEQ multiplex PCR, and TCRdb's table has in-frame clones only and misses some. The sample carries around 72,000 clones, around 78% recorded once. The sample was peripheral blood. The V gene is TRBV7-9, the J gene TRBJ2-7; 7 bases match TRBD1. This TCR came from a woman of 80 years or more with acute or convalescent COVID-19. DNA of the CDR3: TGTGCCAGCACCCCACCGGGACAGAACCACGAGCAGTACTTC. Translated, it gives CASTPPGQNHEQYF.